This paragraph reports one T cell receptor beta chain. Its antigen is still unknown. The CDR3 has 16 amino acids. The germline V gene encodes CDR1 SGHNT and CDR2 YYREEE (reference sequence). The V end lost 0 bases, the J end lost 0 bases, and 12 bases lay between the germline ends. This sample is drawn from a study of cytotoxic CD8 clonotypes in ibrutinib-treated CLL. Findings and caveats of the study: Contraction or stability on treatment was seen for public clonotypes, which were uncommon.

Investigators sought sequencing depths of between 1 in 200,000 and 1 in 1 million T cells. Some clones are missing from TCRdb's copy, which holds only in-frame ones; the method was immunoSEQ multiplex PCR. The repertoire holds some 14,000 clones, approximately 70% seen once, with around 5.4% in the top ten. The genes are TRBV5-4 and TRBJ1-1; D unclear. The TCR sequence derives from a human donor with chronic lymphocytic leukemia. Source: PBMCs, taken before ibrutinib treatment. The CDR3 loop reads CASSLGGSSMNTEAFF. As DNA, the CDR3 is TGTGCCAGCAGCTTGGGCGGCAGCAGCATGAACACTGAAGCTTTCTTT.